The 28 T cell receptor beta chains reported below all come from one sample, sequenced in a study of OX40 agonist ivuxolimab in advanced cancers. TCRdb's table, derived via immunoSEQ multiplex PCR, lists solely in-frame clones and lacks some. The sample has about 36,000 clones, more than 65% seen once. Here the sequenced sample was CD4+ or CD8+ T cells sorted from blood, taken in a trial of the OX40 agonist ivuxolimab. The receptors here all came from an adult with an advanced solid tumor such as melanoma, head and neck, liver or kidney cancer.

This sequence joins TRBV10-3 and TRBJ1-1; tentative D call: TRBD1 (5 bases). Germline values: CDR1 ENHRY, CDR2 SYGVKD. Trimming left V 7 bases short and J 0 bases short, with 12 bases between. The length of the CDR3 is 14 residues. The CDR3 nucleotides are TGTGCCATCACCCAAGGAGGGGTGAACACTGAAGCTTTCTTT. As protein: CAITQGGVNTEAFF.

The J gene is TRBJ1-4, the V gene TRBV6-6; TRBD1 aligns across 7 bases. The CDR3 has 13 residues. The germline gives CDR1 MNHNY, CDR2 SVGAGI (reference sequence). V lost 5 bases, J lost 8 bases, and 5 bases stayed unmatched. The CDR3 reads CASSLRDREKLFF. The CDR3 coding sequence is TGTGCCAGCAGTCTCCGGGACAGAGAAAAACTGTTTTTT.

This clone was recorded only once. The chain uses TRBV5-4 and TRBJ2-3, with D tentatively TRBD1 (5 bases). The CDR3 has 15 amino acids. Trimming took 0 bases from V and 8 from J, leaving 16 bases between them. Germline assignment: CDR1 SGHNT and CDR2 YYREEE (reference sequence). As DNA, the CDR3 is TGTGCCAGCAGCTTGGCGCAGGGTACCCGAGGTACGCAGTATTTT. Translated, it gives CASSLAQGTRGTQYF.

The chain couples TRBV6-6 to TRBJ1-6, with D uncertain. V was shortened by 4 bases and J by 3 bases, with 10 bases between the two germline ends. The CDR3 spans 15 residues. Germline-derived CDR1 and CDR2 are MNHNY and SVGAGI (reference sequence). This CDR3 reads CASSSREYYNSPLHF. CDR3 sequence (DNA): TGTGCCAGCAGTTCGAGGGAATACTATAATTCACCCCTCCACTTT.

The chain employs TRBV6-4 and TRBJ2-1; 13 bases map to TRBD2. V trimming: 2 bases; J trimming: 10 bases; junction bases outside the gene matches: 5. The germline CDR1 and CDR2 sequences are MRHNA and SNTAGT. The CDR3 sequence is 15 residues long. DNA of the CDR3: TGTGCCAGCAGTGACACTAGCGGGGGGGCCAGCGAGCAGTTCTTC. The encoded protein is CASSDTSGGASEQFF.

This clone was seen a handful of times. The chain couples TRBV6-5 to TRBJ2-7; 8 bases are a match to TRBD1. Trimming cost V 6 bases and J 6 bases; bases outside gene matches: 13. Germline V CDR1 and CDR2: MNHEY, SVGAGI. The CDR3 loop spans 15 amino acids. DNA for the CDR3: TGTGCCAGCAGCAGGTCCGGACAGGGTCCCCTCGAGCAGTACTTC. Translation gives CASSRSGQGPLEQYF.

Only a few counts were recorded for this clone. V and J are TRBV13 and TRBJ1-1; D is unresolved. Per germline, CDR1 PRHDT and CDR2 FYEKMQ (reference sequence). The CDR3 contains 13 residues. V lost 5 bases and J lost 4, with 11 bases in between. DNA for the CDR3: TGTGCCAGCAGCGCTTATAAGGCCACTGAAGCTTTCTTT. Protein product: CASSAYKATEAFF.

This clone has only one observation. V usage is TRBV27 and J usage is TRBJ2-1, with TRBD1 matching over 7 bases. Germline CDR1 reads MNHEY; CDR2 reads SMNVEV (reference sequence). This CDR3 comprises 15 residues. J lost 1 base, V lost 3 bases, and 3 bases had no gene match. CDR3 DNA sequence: TGTGCCAGCAGTTTCGGACAGGTGTCCTACAATGAGCAGTTCTTC. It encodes CASSFGQVSYNEQFF.

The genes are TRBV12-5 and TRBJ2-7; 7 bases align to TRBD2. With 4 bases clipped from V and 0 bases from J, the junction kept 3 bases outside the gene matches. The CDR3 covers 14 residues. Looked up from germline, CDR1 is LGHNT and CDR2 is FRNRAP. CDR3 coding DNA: TGTGCTAGTGGTTATAGCGGGTCCTCCTACGAGCAGTACTTC. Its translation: CASGYSGSSYEQYF. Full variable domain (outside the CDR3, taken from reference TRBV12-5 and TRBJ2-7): DARVTQTPRHKVTEMGQEVTMRCQPILGHNTVFWYRQTMMQGLELLAYFRNRAPLDDSGMPKDRFSAEMPDATLATLKIQPSEPRDSAVYFCASGYSGSSYEQYFGPGTRLTVT.

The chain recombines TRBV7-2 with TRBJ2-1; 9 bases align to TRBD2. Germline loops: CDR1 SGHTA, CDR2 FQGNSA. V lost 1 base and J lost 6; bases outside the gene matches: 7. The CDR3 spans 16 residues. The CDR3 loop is CASSLVASGVTNEQFF. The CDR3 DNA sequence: TGTGCCAGCAGCTTAGTGGCTAGCGGGGTCACCAATGAGCAGTTCTTC.

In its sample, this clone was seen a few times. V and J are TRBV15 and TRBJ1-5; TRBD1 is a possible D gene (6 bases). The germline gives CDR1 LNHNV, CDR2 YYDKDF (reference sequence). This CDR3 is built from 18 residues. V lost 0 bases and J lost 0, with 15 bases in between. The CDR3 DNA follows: TGTGCCACCAGCAGAGACGCGGGGGGCTATCATAGCAATCAGCCCCAGCATTTT. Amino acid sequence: CATSRDAGGYHSNQPQHF.

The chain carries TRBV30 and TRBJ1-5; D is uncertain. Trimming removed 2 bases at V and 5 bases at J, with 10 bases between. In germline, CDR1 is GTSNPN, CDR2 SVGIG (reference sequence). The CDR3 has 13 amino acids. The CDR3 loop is CAWSNGLYQPQHF. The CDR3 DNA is TGTGCCTGGAGTAATGGGCTGTATCAGCCCCAGCATTTT.

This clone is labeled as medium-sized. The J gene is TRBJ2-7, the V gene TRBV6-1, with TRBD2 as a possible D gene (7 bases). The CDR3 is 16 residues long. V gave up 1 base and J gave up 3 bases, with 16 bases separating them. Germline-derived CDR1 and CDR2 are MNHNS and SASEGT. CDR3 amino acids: CASSEERDTFSYEQYF. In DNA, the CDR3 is TGTGCCAGCAGTGAAGAGCGGGACACGTTTAGCTACGAGCAGTACTTC.

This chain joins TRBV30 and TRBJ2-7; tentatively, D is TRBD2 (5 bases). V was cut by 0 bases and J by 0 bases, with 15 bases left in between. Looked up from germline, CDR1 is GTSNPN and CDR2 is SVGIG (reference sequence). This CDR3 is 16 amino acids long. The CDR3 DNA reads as TGTGCCTGGAGTGTAAGTCTGGGGAGTAGCTCCTACGAGCAGTACTTC. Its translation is CAWSVSLGSSSYEQYF.

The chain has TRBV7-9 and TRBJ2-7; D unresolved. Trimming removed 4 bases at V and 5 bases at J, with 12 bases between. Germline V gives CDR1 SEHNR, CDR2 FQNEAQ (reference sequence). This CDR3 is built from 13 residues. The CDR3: CASSSRSYHEQYF. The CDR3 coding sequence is TGTGCCAGCAGCTCTAGGAGTTACCACGAGCAGTACTTC. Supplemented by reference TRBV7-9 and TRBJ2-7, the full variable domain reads DTGVSQNPRHKITKRGQNVTFRCDPISEHNRLYWYRQTLGQGPEFLTYFQNEAQLEKSRLLSDRFSAERPKGSFSTLEIQRTEQGDSAMYLCASSSRSYHEQYFGPGTRLTVT.

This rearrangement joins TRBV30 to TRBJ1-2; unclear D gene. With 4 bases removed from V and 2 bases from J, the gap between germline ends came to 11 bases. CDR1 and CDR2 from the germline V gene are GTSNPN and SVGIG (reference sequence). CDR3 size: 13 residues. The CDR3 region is CAWISRSNYGYTF. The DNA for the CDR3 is TGTGCCTGGATCTCCAGAAGCAACTATGGCTACACCTTC. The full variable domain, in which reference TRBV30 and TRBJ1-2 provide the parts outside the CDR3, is SQTIHQWPATLVQPVGSPLSLECTVEGTSNPNLYWYRQAAGRGLQLLFYSVGIGQISSEVPQNLSASRPQDRQFILSSKKLLLSDSGFYLCAWISRSNYGYTFGSGTRLTVV.

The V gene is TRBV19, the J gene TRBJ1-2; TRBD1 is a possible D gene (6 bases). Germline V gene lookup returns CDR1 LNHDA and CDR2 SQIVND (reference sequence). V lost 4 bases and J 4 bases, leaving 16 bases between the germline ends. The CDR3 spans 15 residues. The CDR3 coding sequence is TGTGCCAGTAGTAAACCGGACAGTGTATTCTATGGCTACACCTTC. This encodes CASSKPDSVFYGYTF.

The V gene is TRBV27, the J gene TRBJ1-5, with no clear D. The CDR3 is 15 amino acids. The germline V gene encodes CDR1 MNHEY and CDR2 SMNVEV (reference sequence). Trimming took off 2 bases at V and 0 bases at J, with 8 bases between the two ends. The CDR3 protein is CASSLRWGSNQPQHF. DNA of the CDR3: TGTGCCAGCAGTTTAAGGTGGGGTAGCAATCAGCCCCAGCATTTT.

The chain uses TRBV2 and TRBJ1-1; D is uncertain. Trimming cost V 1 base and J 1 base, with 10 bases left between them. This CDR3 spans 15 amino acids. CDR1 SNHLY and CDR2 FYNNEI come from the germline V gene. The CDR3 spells CASSEVVDSNTEAFF. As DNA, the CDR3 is TGTGCCAGCAGTGAAGTGGTGGATTCGAACACTGAAGCTTTCTTT.

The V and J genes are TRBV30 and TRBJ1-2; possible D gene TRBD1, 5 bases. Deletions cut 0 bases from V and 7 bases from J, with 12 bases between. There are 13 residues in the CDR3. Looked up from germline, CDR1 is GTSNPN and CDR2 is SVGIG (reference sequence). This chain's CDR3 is CAWSVIGGGGYTF. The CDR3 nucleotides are TGTGCCTGGAGTGTAATTGGGGGTGGTGGCTACACCTTC.

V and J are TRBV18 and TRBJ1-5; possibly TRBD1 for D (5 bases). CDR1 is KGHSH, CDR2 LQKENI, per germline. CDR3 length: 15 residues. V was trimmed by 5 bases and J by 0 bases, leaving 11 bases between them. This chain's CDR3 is CASSSSGLSNQPQHF. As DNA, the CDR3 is TGTGCCAGCTCATCCTCAGGGCTTAGCAATCAGCCCCAGCATTTT.

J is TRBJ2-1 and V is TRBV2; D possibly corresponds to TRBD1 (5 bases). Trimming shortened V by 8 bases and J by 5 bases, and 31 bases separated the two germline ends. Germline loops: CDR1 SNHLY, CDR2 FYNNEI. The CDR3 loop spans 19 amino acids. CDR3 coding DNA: TGTGCCAGCTTAAGGGTACAGGCAAAAAGTAGGCAGGAAAACAATGAGCAGTTCTTC. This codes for CASLRVQAKSRQENNEQFF.

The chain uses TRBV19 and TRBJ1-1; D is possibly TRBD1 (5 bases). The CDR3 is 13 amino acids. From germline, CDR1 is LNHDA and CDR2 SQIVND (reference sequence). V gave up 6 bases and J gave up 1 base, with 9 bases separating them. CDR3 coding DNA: TGTGCCAGTAGCGGGGGTCAGAACACTGAAGCTTTCTTT. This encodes CASSGGQNTEAFF.

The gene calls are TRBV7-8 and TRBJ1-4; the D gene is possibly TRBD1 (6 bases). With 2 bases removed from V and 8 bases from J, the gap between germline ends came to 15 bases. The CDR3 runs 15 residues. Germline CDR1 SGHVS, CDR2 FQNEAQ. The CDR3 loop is CASSLSGGLWEKLFF. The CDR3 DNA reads TGTGCCAGCAGCTTAAGCGGGGGGCTCTGGGAAAAACTGTTTTTT. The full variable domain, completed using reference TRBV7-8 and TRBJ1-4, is GAGVSQSPRYKVAKRGQDVALRCDPISGHVSLFWYQQALGQGPEFLTYFQNEAQLDKSGLPSDRFFAERPEGSVSTLKIQRTQQEDSAVYLCASSLSGGLWEKLFFGSGTQLSVL.

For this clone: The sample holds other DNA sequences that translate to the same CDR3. The CDR3 nucleotides read TGTGCCAGCAGCGTAGTTGCGGGGGACACAGATACGCAGTATTTT. Amino acid sequence: CASSVVAGDTDTQYF. The chain uses TRBV9 and TRBJ2-3, with 7 bases matching TRBD2. Germline-derived CDR1 and CDR2 are SGDLS and YYNGEE. Germline trimming cut 0 bases from V and 2 bases from J; bases unmatched to any gene: 3. The CDR3 loop spans 15 amino acids.

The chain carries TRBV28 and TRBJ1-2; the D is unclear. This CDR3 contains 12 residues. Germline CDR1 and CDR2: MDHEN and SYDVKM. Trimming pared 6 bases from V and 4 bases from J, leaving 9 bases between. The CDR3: CASSDSFYGYTF. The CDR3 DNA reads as TGTGCCAGCAGCGATTCCTTCTATGGCTACACCTTC.

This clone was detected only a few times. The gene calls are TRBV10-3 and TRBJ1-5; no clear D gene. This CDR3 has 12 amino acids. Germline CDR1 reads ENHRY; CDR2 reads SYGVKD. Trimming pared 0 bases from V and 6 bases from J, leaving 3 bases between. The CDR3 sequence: CAISESGQPQHF. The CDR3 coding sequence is TGTGCCATCAGTGAGTCTGGTCAGCCCCAGCATTTT.

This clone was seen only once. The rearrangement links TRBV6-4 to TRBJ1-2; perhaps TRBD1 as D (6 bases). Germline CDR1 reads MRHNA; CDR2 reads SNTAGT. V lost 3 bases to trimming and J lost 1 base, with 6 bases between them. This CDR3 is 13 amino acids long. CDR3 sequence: CASSEGGNYGYTF. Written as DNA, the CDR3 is TGTGCCAGCAGTGAAGGGGGTAACTATGGCTACACCTTC.